This TCR beta chain is drawn from a study of pediatric ulcerative colitis. One to two pinch biopsies were taken from the rectum during colonoscopy. This clone was picked up one time. What it binds is unknown. TCRdb keeps only in-frame clones here, not all; method: immunoSEQ multiplex PCR. The data contain 40,000 to 60,000 clones, 78% of them singletons. Germline CDR1 is SGHVS and CDR2 is FQNEAQ. The junction had 8 bases not matched to a gene; V was cut back by 2 bases and J by 0 bases. This CDR3 comprises 20 residues. Regarding the study as a whole: This repertoire reflects total lymphocytes rather than subpopulations like regulatory T cells.

The genes are TRBV7-8 and TRBJ2-6; 12 bases map to TRBD2. The TCR was taken from a girl under 18 with moderate ulcerative colitis. The material sequenced was gut tissue. This chain's CDR3 is CASSLLGTSGFVSGANVLTF. DNA of the CDR3: TGTGCCAGCAGCTTACTCGGGACTAGCGGGTTCGTCTCTGGGGCCAACGTCCTGACTTTC.